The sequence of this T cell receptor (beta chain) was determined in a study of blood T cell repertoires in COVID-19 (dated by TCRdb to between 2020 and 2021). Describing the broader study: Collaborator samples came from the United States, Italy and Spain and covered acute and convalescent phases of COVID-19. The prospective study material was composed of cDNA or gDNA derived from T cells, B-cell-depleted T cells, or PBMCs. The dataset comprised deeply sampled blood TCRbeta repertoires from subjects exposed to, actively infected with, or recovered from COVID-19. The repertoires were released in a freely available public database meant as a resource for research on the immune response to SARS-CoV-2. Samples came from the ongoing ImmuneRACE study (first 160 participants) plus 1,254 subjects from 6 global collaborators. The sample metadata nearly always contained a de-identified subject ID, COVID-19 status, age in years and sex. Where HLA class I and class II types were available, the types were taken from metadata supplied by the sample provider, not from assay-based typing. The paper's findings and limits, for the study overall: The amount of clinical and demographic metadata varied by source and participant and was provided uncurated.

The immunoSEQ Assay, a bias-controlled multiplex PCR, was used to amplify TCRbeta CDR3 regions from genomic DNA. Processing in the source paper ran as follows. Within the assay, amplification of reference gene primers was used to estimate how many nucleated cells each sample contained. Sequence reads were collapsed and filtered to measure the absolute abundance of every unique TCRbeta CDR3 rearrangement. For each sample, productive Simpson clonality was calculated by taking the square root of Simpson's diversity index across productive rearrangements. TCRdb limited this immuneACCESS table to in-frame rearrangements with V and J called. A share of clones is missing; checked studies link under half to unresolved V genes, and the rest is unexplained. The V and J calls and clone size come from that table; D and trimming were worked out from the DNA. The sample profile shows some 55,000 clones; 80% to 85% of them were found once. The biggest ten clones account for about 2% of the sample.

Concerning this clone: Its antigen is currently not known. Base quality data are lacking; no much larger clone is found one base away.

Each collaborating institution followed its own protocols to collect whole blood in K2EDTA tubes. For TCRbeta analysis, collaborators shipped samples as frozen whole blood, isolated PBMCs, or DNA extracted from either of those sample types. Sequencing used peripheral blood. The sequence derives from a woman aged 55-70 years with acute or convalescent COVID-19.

The DNA sequence follows: TGTGCCAGCAGCTTGGAAAGTGAGGGTCCATACGAGCAGTACTTC. This codes for CASSLESEGPYEQYF. Recombination linked TRBV5-4 to TRBJ2-7; 5 matching bases give a weak D call of TRBD2. The germline V gene encodes CDR1 SGHNT and CDR2 YYREEE (reference sequence). The CDR3 contains 15 residues, cysteine and phenylalanine counted. Only CDR3 DNA is held: 45 bases, read in frame from base 1. V is cut by 0 bases and J by 4 bases, and the space between the germline ends is 14 bases. Reference TRBV5-4 and TRBJ2-7 proteins supply the regions before and after the CDR3; the full variable domain is: ETGVTQSPTHLIKTRGQQVTLRCSSQSGHNTVSWYQQALGQGPQFIFQYYREEENGRGNFPPRFSGLQFPNYSSELNVNALELDDSALYLCASSLESEGPYEQYFGPGTRLTVT.